These T cell receptor beta chains were read from a single sample in a study of Graves' ophthalmopathy and Graves' hyperthyroidism. MiXCR, run by TCRdb on the multiplex PCR reads, gives a single entry per CDR3 protein. The sample gives just over 600,000 distinct CDR3 sequences, 22% of which show up once; about 6.6% is in the top ten. The sample taken for sequencing was peripheral blood. The receptors originated from a young woman with stable Graves' hyperthyroidism. Some clones in this sample may be carry-over from other donors' samples. Both conserved end residues are trimmed from each CDR3.

CDR3: ASVRQGNSDYGYT
J: TRBJ1-2
V: TRBV6-9

CDR3: ASSEGTGGGQPQH
J: TRBJ1-5
V: TRBV2

CDR3: ASSELAIYGTGLGQPQH
J: TRBJ1-5
V: TRBV11-2

CDR3: ASRGGQAYYEQY
J: TRBJ2-7
V: TRBV6-2/TRBV6-3

CDR3: ASSIAPFVRAQETQY
J: TRBJ2-5
V: TRBV19

CDR3: ASSLARWETQY
J: TRBJ2-5
V: TRBV11-2

CDR3: ASSPGGSAAGELF
J: TRBJ2-2
V: TRBV7-2

CDR3: ASIPTLGRGGTEAF
J: TRBJ1-1
V: TRBV7-6

CDR3: AWSVGLIRETQY
J: TRBJ2-5
V: TRBV30

CDR3: SVKDRTQETQY
J: TRBJ2-5
V: TRBV20-1

CDR3: ASSLGGSLITEAF
J: TRBJ1-1
V: TRBV12-3/TRBV12-4

CDR3: SASRTGTGYT
J: TRBJ1-2
V: TRBV20-1

CDR3: ASSAGTGDTGELF
J: TRBJ2-2
V: TRBV6-5

CDR3: ASSLESNYGYT
J: TRBJ1-2
V: TRBV5-1

CDR3: ASSLAGRRYEQY
J: TRBJ2-7
V: TRBV7-8

CDR3: ASSLGGVVTEAF
J: TRBJ1-1
V: TRBV14

CDR3: ASSTPGLGSGANVLT
J: TRBJ2-6
V: TRBV28

CDR3: ASSQGAQGLAYEQY
J: TRBJ2-7
V: TRBV14

CDR3: ASSLDRNTGELF
J: TRBJ2-2
V: TRBV11-2

CDR3: AWTPRDGYT
J: TRBJ1-2
V: TRBV30

CDR3: ASSITGGRELF
J: TRBJ2-2
V: TRBV19

CDR3: ASSARDREETQY
J: TRBJ2-5
V: TRBV5-1

CDR3: ASSVGVQETQY
J: TRBJ2-5
V: TRBV6-1

CDR3: ASSLAPGGEQY
J: TRBJ2-7
V: TRBV12-3/TRBV12-4

CDR3: ASSEAGGEDEAF
J: TRBJ1-1
V: TRBV6-1

CDR3: SASTRAEETQY
J: TRBJ2-5
V: TRBV20-1

CDR3: AISGQGGDTEAF
J: TRBJ1-1
V: TRBV10-3

CDR3: ASSPRGRQETQY
J: TRBJ2-5
V: TRBV28